This T cell receptor (beta chain) was captured in a study of T cell responses to AZD1222 COVID-19 vaccine. Regarding the study as a whole: The sample set comprised mostly white British donors with more females, and clonal diversity was possibly underestimated.

The table came from immunoSEQ multiplex PCR; TCRdb's copy has only in-frame clones and leaves some out. The table lists roughly 200,000 clones, just over 85% of them singletons. About this clone itself: Antigen specificity is unknown.

The TCR was taken from an adult in good health. Sequenced here: peripheral blood, sampled on day 0 of AZD1222 vaccination.

The CDR3 DNA reads TGCGCCAGCAGCCTGCGGGCAGATAATTCACCCCTCCACTTT. Its protein product is CASSLRADNSPLHF. The chain has TRBV5-1 and TRBJ1-6; D unclear. The ends were cut back, 4 bases at V and 5 bases at J, with 10 bases in the middle. CDR1 and CDR2 (germline): SGHRS, YFSETQ. This CDR3 region has 14 residues.